This T cell receptor beta chain derives from a study of blood T cells in healthy people across ages (dated by TCRdb to 2014 to 2015). Looking at the study overall: In model experiments, roughly one uniquely barcoded TCR beta cDNA molecule per two T cells was captured by template switching. Using deep sequencing normalized with unique cDNA molecular identifiers, the study measured how TCR beta repertoire diversity changes with age. Donors were grouped into four age groups: young (average 16 years), middle-aged (roughly 37), aged (roughly 62) and long-lived (over 80). To avoid experimental bias, donors of different ages were distributed randomly across sequencing lanes. For two donors (one aged 18 to 29 and one aged 80 or older), the study analyzed two additional independent replicas of 1 million unique cDNA reads from the same blood draw. Results the study describes overall, beyond this receptor: Compared with the aged group, more naive CD4+ T cells, fewer expanded clones and increased TCR diversity were shown by the long-lived group, suggesting age selection. Bulk unsorted PBMC profiling prevented conclusive comparison of naive and antigen-experienced compartments. Total diversity estimates from one million sequenced T cells were considered lower bounds and underestimates. Because donor CMV infection status was unknown, age-related changes in expanded clonotypes were potentially confounded. There was a strong correlation between observed TCR beta diversity and the percentage of naive T cells measured by flow cytometry. As age increased, observed TCR beta diversity per million T cells dropped in a roughly linear way, and a significant reduction was already evident by age around 41.

Taken from cysteine to phenylalanine, the CDR3 has 14 residues. Only the CDR3 region is kept as DNA, spanning 42 bases read in frame from base 1. The germline V gene encodes CDR1 SEHNR and CDR2 FQNEAQ (reference sequence). V drops 5 bases and J drops 9 bases, leaving 19 bases in between. The donors were some 39 Caucasian individuals from Russia, aged roughly 6 to 100 years, who were systemically healthy. Each donor gave ten milliliters of peripheral blood, collected into EDTA-treated Vacutainer tubes. Ficoll-Paque density-gradient centrifugation was used to isolate PBMCs, with at least 6.5 million per sample. Trizol reagent was used to extract total RNA from PBMCs, with at least 6 micrograms per sample. Naive CD45RAhigh/CD27high T cell percentages were measured by flow cytometry on a PBMC aliquot from every donor. The method was 5' RACE. The reads were generated on an Illumina HiSeq 2500. A second PCR of about 6 to 12 cycles was run with a J-beta primer mix and a sample-barcoded 5' primer. A template-switch 5' adaptor carrying 12 random nucleotides introduced a unique molecular identifier onto each TCR beta cDNA molecule. Each sample yielded at least 3 million CDR3-containing paired-end reads. First-strand cDNA synthesis was performed from all RNA using the Mint cDNA synthesis kit, with priming by a TRBC-specific oligonucleotide. Following uracil-DNA glycosylase treatment, a first 18-cycle PCR with universal primers M1SS and BC2_uni_R was performed on all cDNA. The study's own analysis went as follows. Normalization of each sample was performed by random selection of 1 million high-quality reads, each carrying a distinct molecular identifier. Reads with shared molecular identifiers were discarded instead of being binned into consensus sequences. MiTCR, with a Q25 quality threshold and the strictest error-elimination algorithm, was used for CDR3 identification, clonotype clustering and error correction. A nonparametric unseen species model with Euler transformation was used to estimate a lower bound on total TCR beta diversity. In-frame beta chains were kept once TCRdb had trimmed the public reads at Q25 with fastp and called clones with MiXCR. Duplicate CDR3 protein sequences are folded into a single record with the most common DNA and genes. The V and J calls here are based on TCRdb, not the publication. This sample comprises roughly 1,500,000 distinct CDR3 sequences, 30% to 40% of them detected only once. About 10% of the sample comes from the top ten.

This clonotype was detected only a few times. What this receptor recognizes is not known. No per-base quality is available; no much larger clone lies one base away. This TCR was recovered from a woman in her twenties or thirties in good health. The chain uses TRBV7-9 and TRBJ1-1; the D gene is unclear. The specimen sequenced was blood. The DNA sequence is TGTGCCAGCAGCCCCCGCGCGGGAGAAGGAAAAGCTTTCTTT. This translates into CASSPRAGEGKAFF.